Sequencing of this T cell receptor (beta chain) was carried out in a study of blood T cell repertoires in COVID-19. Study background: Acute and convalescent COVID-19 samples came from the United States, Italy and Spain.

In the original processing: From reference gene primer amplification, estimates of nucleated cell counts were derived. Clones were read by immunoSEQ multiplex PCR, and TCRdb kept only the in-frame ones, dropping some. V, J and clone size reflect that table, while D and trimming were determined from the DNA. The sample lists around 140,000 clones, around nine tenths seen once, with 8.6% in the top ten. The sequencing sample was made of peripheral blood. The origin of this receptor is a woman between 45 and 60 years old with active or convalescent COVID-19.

CDR3 in amino acids: CASSAQGVNTEAFF. In nucleotides, the CDR3 is TGTGCCAGCAGCGCCCAGGGGGTAAACACTGAAGCTTTCTTT. This chain connects TRBV2 to TRBJ1-1; 7 bases align to TRBD1. With V trimmed by 6 bases and J by 2 bases, 6 bases remained unmatched. Germline V lookup: CDR1 SNHLY, CDR2 FYNNEI. The CDR3 runs to 14 residues.